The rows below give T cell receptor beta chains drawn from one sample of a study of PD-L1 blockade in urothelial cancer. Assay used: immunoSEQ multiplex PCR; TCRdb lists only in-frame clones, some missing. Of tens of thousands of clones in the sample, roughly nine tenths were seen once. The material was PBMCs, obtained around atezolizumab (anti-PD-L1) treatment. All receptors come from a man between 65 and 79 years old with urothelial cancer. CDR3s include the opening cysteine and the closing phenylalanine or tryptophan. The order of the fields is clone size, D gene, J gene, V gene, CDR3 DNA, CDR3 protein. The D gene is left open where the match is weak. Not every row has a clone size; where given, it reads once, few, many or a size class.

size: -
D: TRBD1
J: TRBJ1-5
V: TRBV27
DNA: TGTGCCAGCAGTCGTGGGACAGGTAGCAATCAGCCCCAGCATTTT
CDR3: CASSRGTGSNQPQHF

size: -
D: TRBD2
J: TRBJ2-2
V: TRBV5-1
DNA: TGCGCCAGCAGCAGATTACTAGCGACCAACACCGGGGAGCTGTTTTTT
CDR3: CASSRLLATNTGELFF

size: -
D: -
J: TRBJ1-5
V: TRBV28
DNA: TGTGCCAGCAGGGGCGGACTTCTTAATCAGCCCCAGCATTTT
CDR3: CASRGGLLNQPQHF

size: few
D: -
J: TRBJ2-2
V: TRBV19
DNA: TGTGCCAGTAGTACCCTCTCCGGGGAGCTGTTTTTT
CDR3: CASSTLSGELFF

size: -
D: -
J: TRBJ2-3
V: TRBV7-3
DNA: TGTGCCAGCAGCTTAAATGGCGGGAAATACGCAGATACGCAGTATTTT
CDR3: CASSLNGGKYADTQYF

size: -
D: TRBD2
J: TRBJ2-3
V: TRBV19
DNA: TGTGCCAGTAGTTCCTTGAGCGGGAACACAGATACGCAGTATTTT
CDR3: CASSSLSGNTDTQYF

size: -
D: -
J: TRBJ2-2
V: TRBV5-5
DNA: TGTGCCAGCAGCCGAGGTTCGGACTTGAGGGCCGGGGAGCTGTTTTTT
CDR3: CASSRGSDLRAGELFF

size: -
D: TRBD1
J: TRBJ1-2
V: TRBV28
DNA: TGTGCCAGCTCTCCGGGACAGGGGCGCTACACCTTC
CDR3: CASSPGQGRYTF

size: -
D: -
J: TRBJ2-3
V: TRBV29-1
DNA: TGCAGCGTTGAAGAACCGACAAGGGGGACAGATACGCAGTATTTT
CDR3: CSVEEPTRGTDTQYF

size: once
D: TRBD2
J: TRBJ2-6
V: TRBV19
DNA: TGTGCCAGTAGCCCCGGGGGGGTCTCTGGGGCCAACGTCCTGACTTTC
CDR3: CASSPGGVSGANVLTF

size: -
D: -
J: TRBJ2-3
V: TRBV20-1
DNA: TGCAGTGCTAGAGCTGAGGATACGCAGTATTTT
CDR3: CSARAEDTQYF

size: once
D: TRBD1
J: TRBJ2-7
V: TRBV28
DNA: TGTGCCAGCAGTTTAGGGGACAGGGGGACTTTAGAGCAGTACTTC
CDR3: CASSLGDRGTLEQYF

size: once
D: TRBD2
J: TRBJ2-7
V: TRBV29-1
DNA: TGCAGCGTTGGGTCACAGCGGGATCACGAGCAGTACTTC
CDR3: CSVGSQRDHEQYF

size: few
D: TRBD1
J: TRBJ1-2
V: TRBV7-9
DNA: TGTGCCAGCAGCTCGACCTCAGGGACAGGGACTATTTATGGCTACACCTTC
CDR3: CASSSTSGTGTIYGYTF

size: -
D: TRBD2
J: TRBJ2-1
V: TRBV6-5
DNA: TGTGCCAGCATTTCGGCGGGAGGGTCCTACAATGAGCAGTTCTTC
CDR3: CASISAGGSYNEQFF

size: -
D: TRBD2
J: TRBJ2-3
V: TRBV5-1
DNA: TGCGCCAGCAGCTTGGCCACGGGAGGGCCTTGGGGGGATACGCAGTATTTT
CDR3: CASSLATGGPWGDTQYF

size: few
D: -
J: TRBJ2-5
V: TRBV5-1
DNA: TGCGCCAGCAGCTTGGTCGGGTCTAGTCAAGAGACCCAGTACTTC
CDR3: CASSLVGSSQETQYF